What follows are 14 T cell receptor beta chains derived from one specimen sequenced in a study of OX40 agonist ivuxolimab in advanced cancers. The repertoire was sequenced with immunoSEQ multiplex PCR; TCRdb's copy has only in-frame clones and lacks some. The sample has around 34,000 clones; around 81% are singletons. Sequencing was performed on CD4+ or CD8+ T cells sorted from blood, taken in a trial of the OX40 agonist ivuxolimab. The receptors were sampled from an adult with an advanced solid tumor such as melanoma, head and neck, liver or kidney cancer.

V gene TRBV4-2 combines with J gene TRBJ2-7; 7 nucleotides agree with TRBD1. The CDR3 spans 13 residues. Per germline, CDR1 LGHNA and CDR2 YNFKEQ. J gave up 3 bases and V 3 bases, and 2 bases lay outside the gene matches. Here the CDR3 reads CASSQGTDYEQYF. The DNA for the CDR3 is TGTGCCAGCAGCCAGGGGACAGACTACGAGCAGTACTTC.

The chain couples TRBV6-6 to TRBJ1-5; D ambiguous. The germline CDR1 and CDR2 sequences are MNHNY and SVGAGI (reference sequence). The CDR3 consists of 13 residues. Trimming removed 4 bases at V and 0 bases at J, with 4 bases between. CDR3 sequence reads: CASSWDSNQPQHF. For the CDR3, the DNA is TGTGCCAGCAGTTGGGATAGCAATCAGCCCCAGCATTTT.

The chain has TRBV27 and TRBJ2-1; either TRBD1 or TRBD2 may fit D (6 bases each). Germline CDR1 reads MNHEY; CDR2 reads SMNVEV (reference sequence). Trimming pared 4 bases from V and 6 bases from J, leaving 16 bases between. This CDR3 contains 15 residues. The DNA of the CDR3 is TGTGCCAGCAGTTCGGGGGCAGGGAGGAGCAATGAGCAGTTCTTC. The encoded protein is CASSSGAGRSNEQFF.

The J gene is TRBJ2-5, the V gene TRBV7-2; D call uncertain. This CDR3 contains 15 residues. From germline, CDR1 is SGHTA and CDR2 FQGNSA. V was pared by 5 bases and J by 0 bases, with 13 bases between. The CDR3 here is CASSPLVGYQETQYF. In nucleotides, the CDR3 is TGTGCCAGCAGCCCGTTAGTCGGGTACCAAGAGACCCAGTACTTC. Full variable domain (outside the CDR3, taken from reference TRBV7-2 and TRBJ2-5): GAGVSQSPSNKVTEKGKDVELRCDPISGHTALYWYRQSLGQGLEFLIYFQGNSAPDKSGLPSDRFSAERTGGSVSTLTIQRTQQEDSAVYLCASSPLVGYQETQYFGPGTRLLVL.

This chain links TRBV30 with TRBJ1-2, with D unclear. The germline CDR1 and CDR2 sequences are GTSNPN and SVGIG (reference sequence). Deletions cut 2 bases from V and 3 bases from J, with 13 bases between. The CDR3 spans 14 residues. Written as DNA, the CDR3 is TGTGCCTGGAGTAGGCTGCTAACTGACTATGGCTACACCTTC. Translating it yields CAWSRLLTDYGYTF.

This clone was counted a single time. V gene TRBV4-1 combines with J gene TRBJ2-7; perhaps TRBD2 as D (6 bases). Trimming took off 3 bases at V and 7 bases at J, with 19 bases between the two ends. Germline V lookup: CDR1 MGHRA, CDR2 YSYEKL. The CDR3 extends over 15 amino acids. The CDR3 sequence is CASSQILLVGGEQYF. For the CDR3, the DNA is TGCGCCAGCAGCCAGATTCTACTGGTAGGAGGGGAGCAGTACTTC.

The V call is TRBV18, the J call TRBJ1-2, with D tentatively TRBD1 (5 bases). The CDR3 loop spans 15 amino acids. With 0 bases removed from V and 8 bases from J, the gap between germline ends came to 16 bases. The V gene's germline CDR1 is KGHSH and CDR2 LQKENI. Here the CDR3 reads CASSPPRDLAWGYTF. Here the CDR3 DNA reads TGTGCCAGCTCACCACCTCGGGACCTAGCCTGGGGCTACACCTTC.

CDR3 nucleotide sequence: TGTGCCAGCATCGAGAGGGGGGCTCAGACCCAGTACTTC. It encodes CASIERGAQTQYF. V usage is TRBV2 and J usage is TRBJ2-5, with D possibly called TRBD1 or TRBD2 (6 bases each). V gave up 7 bases and J gave up 6 bases, with 15 bases separating them. The CDR3 has 13 amino acids. Germline V lookup: CDR1 SNHLY, CDR2 FYNNEI.

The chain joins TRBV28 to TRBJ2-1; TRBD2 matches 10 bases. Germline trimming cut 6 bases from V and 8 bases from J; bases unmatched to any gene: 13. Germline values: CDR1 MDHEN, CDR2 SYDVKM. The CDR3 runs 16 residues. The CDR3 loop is CASRTGELAGYDEQFF. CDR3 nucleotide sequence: TGTGCCAGCAGGACGGGGGAACTAGCGGGATACGATGAGCAGTTCTTC.

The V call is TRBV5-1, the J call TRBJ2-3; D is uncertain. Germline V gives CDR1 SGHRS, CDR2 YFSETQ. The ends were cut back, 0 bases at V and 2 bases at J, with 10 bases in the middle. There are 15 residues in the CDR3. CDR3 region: CASSLGPQYTDTQYF. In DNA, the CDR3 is TGCGCCAGCAGCTTGGGCCCCCAGTACACAGATACGCAGTATTTT.

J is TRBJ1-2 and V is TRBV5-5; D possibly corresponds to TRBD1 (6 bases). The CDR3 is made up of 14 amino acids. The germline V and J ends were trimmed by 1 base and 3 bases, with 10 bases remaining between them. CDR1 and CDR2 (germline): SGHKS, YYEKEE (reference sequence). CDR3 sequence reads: CASSLTGSDYGYTF. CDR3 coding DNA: TGTGCCAGCAGCTTGACAGGGTCGGACTATGGCTACACCTTC.

The CDR3 region is CASSETVKHEQYF. CDR3 in DNA: TGTGCCAGCAGCGAGACAGTGAAGCACGAGCAGTACTTC. The chain links TRBV7-3 to TRBJ2-7; D is possibly TRBD1 (5 bases). The CDR3 is made up of 13 amino acids. Trimming removed 5 bases from V and 5 bases from J, with 13 bases in between. Germline CDR1 and CDR2: SGHTA and FQGTGA.

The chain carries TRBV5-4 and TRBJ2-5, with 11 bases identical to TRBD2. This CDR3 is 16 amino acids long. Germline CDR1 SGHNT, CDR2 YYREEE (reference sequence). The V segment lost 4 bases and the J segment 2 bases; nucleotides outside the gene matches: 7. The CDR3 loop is CASSPQRLAGQETQYF. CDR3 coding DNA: TGTGCCAGCAGCCCGCAAAGACTAGCGGGACAAGAGACCCAGTACTTC.

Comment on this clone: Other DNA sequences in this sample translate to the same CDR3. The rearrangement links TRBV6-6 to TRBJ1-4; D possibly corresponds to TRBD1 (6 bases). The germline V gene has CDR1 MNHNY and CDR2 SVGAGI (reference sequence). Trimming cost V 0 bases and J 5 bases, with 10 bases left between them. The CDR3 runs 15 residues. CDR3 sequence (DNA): TGTGCCAGCAGTTACTCCACAGGGTCAAATGAAAAACTGTTTTTT. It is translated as CASSYSTGSNEKLFF.